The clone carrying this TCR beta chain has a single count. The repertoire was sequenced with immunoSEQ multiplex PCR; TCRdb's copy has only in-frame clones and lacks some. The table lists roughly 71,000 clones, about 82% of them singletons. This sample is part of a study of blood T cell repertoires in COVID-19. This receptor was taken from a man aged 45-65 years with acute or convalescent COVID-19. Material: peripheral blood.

The CDR3 sequence: CASSEWATGASGANVLTF. CDR3 nucleotides: TGTGCCAGCAGTGAATGGGCGACAGGGGCCTCTGGGGCCAACGTCCTGACTTTC. The rearrangement uses TRBV25-1 and TRBJ2-6; the match to TRBD1 covers 8 bases. Germline V gives CDR1 MGHDK, CDR2 SYGVNS. V trimming: 1 base; J trimming: 0 bases; junction bases outside the gene matches: 5. The CDR3 has 18 residues.